The 30 T cell receptor beta chains below were found in one sample sequenced in a study of cytomegalovirus exposure and HLA in healthy donors. This PCR relied on a set of 60 Vbeta primers and 13 Jbeta primers. Profiled with immunoSEQ multiplex PCR; TCRdb holds only in-frame clones, not every one. The sample yields some 160,000 clones, 81% seen once. The specimen was PBMCs. These receptors all come from a man aged 50-59 years in good health and CMV-seropositive.

This clone was seen a few times. The chain is built from TRBV5-6 and TRBJ1-5, with D perhaps TRBD1 (5 bases). Germline CDR1 is SGHDT and CDR2 is YYEEEE. V gave up 5 bases and J gave up 5 bases, with 17 bases separating them. The CDR3 covers 15 residues. DNA for the CDR3: TGTGCCAGCAGGGAAGTGACAGCTTCTCATCAGCCCCAGCATTTT. Its translation: CASREVTASHQPQHF. The full variable domain, rest sourced from reference TRBV5-6 and TRBJ1-5, is DAGVTQSPTHLIKTRGQQVTLRCSPKSGHDTVSWYQQALGQGPQFIFQYYEEEERQRGNFPDRFSGHQFPNYSSELNVNALLLGDSALYLCASREVTASHQPQHFGDGTRLSIL.

The V gene is TRBV6-5, the J gene TRBJ2-2; 7 bases align to TRBD1. The V gene end was trimmed by 4 bases and the J gene end by 7 bases; junction bases not matched to a gene: 9. Germline V CDR1 and CDR2: MNHEY, SVGAGI. The CDR3 totals 15 residues. This CDR3 reads CASSFSRGSNGELFF. The CDR3 DNA reads TGTGCCAGCAGTTTCTCCAGGGGGTCGAACGGGGAGCTGTTTTTT.

The V call is TRBV5-5, the J call TRBJ2-3; the match to TRBD1 covers 10 bases. Germline V CDR1 and CDR2: SGHKS, YYEKEE (reference sequence). The CDR3 covers 15 residues. Trimming cost V 4 bases and J 4 bases; bases outside gene matches: 6. CDR3 coding DNA: TGTGCCAGCAGCGGGGGACAGGGGAGCTCAGATACGCAGTATTTT. It specifies CASSGGQGSSDTQYF.

V usage is TRBV6-1 and J usage is TRBJ1-2; possibly TRBD1 for D (6 bases). The germline V gene has CDR1 MNHNS and CDR2 SASEGT. This CDR3 comprises 13 residues. The V and J ends lost 8 bases and 4 bases respectively, with 14 bases between them. The CDR3 nucleotides are TGTGCCAGCGGGACACGGGTTGTCTATGGCTACACCTTC. This encodes CASGTRVVYGYTF.

Here the CDR3 reads CASSVDGQGYEQYF. CDR3 in DNA: TGTGCCAGCAGCGTAGACGGGCAGGGCTACGAGCAGTACTTC. The V and J genes are TRBV9 and TRBJ2-7; D is possibly TRBD1 (5 bases). The germline V gene encodes CDR1 SGDLS and CDR2 YYNGEE. The CDR3 spans 14 residues. V was clipped by 0 bases and J by 3 bases, with 10 bases between them.

This chain uses TRBV10-1 with TRBJ2-2; TRBD2 aligns across 10 bases. From germline, CDR1 is WNHNN and CDR2 SYGVQD (reference sequence). Unmatched junction bases numbered 4, after V lost 2 bases and J lost 4 bases. This CDR3 spans 16 amino acids. The CDR3, as DNA: TGCGCCAGCAGTGAGACTTGGACTAGCGGCACCGGGGAGCTGTTTTTT. Its protein is CASSETWTSGTGELFF.

The rearrangement joins TRBV28 to TRBJ1-5; D gene uncertain. The germline CDR1 and CDR2 sequences are MDHEN and SYDVKM. This CDR3 contains 13 residues. V lost 8 bases, J lost 0 bases, and 8 bases lay in between. In DNA form, the CDR3 reads TGTGCCAGCGGAGGTAATAGCAATCAGCCCCAGCATTTT. This encodes CASGGNSNQPQHF.

This clone was counted between two and nine times. The V and J genes are TRBV25-1 and TRBJ2-7; TRBD2 matches at 7 bases. Trimming took 5 bases from V and 2 from J; bases not matched to a gene: 6. The CDR3 length is 14 residues. Germline assignment: CDR1 MGHDK and CDR2 SYGVNS. CDR3 amino acids: CASSSSGRTYEQYF. The CDR3 coding sequence is TGTGCCAGCAGTTCATCCGGGAGGACCTACGAGCAGTACTTC.

V gene TRBV16 combines with J gene TRBJ2-7; D not resolved. Trimming shortened V by 4 bases and J by 2 bases, and 3 bases separated the two germline ends. CDR3 length: 11 amino acids. Per the germline V gene, CDR1 is KGHSY and CDR2 is FQNENV. CDR3 bases: TGTGCCAGCAGCCTAACCTACGAGCAGTACTTC. Translation gives CASSLTYEQYF.

J is TRBJ1-1 and V is TRBV5-1, with D possibly matching TRBD1 (6 bases). V shed 0 bases and J shed 0 bases, with 12 bases lying between them. Germline loops: CDR1 SGHRS, CDR2 YFSETQ. This CDR3 has 16 amino acids. DNA of the CDR3: TGCGCCAGCAGCTTGGCTCCGGACAGTGTGAACACTGAAGCTTTCTTT. The encoded protein is CASSLAPDSVNTEAFF.

The chain combines TRBV6-5 with TRBJ2-7, with 8 bases lining up with TRBD1. The CDR3 sequence is 14 residues long. Trimming cost V 6 bases and J 6 bases; bases outside gene matches: 10. The germline V gene encodes CDR1 MNHEY and CDR2 SVGAGI. CDR3 residues: CASRRDRSLSEQYF. CDR3 DNA: TGTGCCAGCAGGCGGGACAGGTCCCTCTCCGAGCAGTACTTC.

This clone was counted a single time. The rearrangement joins TRBV5-4 to TRBJ1-2; D gene ambiguous. The CDR3 consists of 13 residues. The V gene's germline CDR1 is SGHNT and CDR2 YYREEE (reference sequence). V was trimmed by 0 bases and J by 2 bases, leaving 5 bases between them. The CDR3 loop is CASSLGGNYGYTF. The CDR3 DNA reads as TGTGCCAGCAGCTTGGGAGGAAACTATGGCTACACCTTC.

This clone was seen more than once but under ten times. V usage is TRBV5-1 and J usage is TRBJ2-1, with TRBD2 identical over 11 bases. Trimming took 2 bases from V and 7 from J; bases not matched to a gene: 2. CDR3 length: 14 residues. Germline CDR1 is SGHRS and CDR2 is YFSETQ. CDR3: CASSFSGGANEQFF. In nucleotides, the CDR3 is TGCGCCAGCAGCTTTAGCGGGGGGGCGAATGAGCAGTTCTTC. Using reference TRBV5-1 and TRBJ2-1 for the parts outside the CDR3, the full variable domain is KAGVTQTPRYLIKTRGQQVTLSCSPISGHRSVSWYQQTPGQGLQFLFEYFSETQRNKGNFPGRFSGRQFSNSRSEMNVSTLELGDSALYLCASSFSGGANEQFFGPGTRLTVL.

The chain employs TRBV7-2 and TRBJ2-7; the D gene is possibly TRBD2 (6 bases). The CDR3 has 14 residues. V was clipped by 2 bases and J by 2 bases, with 10 bases between them. Germline assignment: CDR1 SGHTA and CDR2 FQGNSA. In nucleotides, the CDR3 is TGTGCCAGCAGCTTATCGGCGGGGCCCTACGAGCAGTACTTC. Amino acid sequence: CASSLSAGPYEQYF.

The V and J genes are TRBV14 and TRBJ2-7; 11 bases align to TRBD2. The CDR3 contains 17 residues. J gave up 1 base and V 5 bases, and 10 bases lay outside the gene matches. The germline V gene has CDR1 SGHDN and CDR2 FVKESK. DNA for the CDR3: TGTGCCAGCAGCTATAGACAGGGGACTAGCGGTTCCTACGAGCAGTACTTC. Its protein product is CASSYRQGTSGSYEQYF.

The V and J genes are TRBV5-1 and TRBJ2-7; possibly TRBD1 for D (5 bases). The length of the CDR3 is 14 residues. Per germline, CDR1 SGHRS and CDR2 YFSETQ. V gave up 2 bases and J gave up 5 bases, with 14 bases separating them. The DNA for the CDR3 is TGCGCCAGCAGCTTAGGCACAGGAACCAACGAGCAGTACTTC. It encodes CASSLGTGTNEQYF. Together with reference TRBV5-1 and TRBJ2-7, the CDR3 gives the full variable domain: KAGVTQTPRYLIKTRGQQVTLSCSPISGHRSVSWYQQTPGQGLQFLFEYFSETQRNKGNFPGRFSGRQFSNSRSEMNVSTLELGDSALYLCASSLGTGTNEQYFGPGTRLTVT.

The chain is built from TRBV19 and TRBJ2-7; 7 bases map to TRBD2. CDR3 length: 14 residues. After removal of 1 base from V and 4 bases from J, the junction contained 4 bases not matched to a gene. CDR1 and CDR2 from the germline V gene are LNHDA and SQIVND (reference sequence). CDR3 in amino acids: CASSIVRGGYEQYF. The CDR3 DNA follows: TGTGCCAGTAGTATAGTTCGCGGGGGATACGAGCAGTACTTC.

The V call is TRBV27, the J call TRBJ1-2; 7 bases are a match to TRBD1. The CDR3 length is 14 residues. CDR1 and CDR2 (germline): MNHEY, SMNVEV (reference sequence). V shed 5 bases and J 8 bases; nucleotides not matched to a gene: 11. The DNA for the CDR3 is TGTGCCAGCAGTCCGGACAGGACCCGCTGGGGCTACACCTTC. Translating it yields CASSPDRTRWGYTF.

The chain couples TRBV7-8 to TRBJ1-6; 7 nucleotides align to TRBD1. The CDR3 is 14 residues long. Germline CDR1 reads SGHVS; CDR2 reads FQNEAQ. J lost 6 bases, V lost 4 bases, and 3 bases had no gene match. The CDR3 loop is CASSSRDSNSPLHF. The CDR3, as DNA: TGTGCCAGCAGCTCCAGGGACAGTAATTCACCCCTCCACTTT.

The V gene is TRBV27, the J gene TRBJ2-1; D possibly corresponds to TRBD2 (6 bases). Germline CDR1 MNHEY, CDR2 SMNVEV (reference sequence). The ends were cut back, 6 bases at V and 1 base at J, with 16 bases in the middle. The CDR3 totals 16 residues. CDR3: CASSPLRDWSYNEQFF. The CDR3 DNA reads as TGTGCCAGCAGCCCCCTCCGGGACTGGTCCTACAATGAGCAGTTCTTC.

The J gene is TRBJ1-1, the V gene TRBV10-3; a possible D gene is TRBD1 (5 bases). With 0 bases removed from V and 0 bases from J, the gap between germline ends came to 11 bases. Looked up from germline, CDR1 is ENHRY and CDR2 is SYGVKD. There are 16 residues in the CDR3. CDR3 region: CAISESKAGLNTEAFF. The CDR3 DNA is TGTGCCATCAGTGAGTCGAAGGCAGGGCTGAACACTGAAGCTTTCTTT.

V and J are TRBV7-9 and TRBJ1-4; 7 bases fit TRBD1. The CDR3 consists of 16 residues. In germline, CDR1 is SEHNR, CDR2 FQNEAQ (reference sequence). The J segment lost 5 bases and the V segment lost 1 base, leaving 7 bases of the junction unmatched. CDR3 sequence (DNA): TGTGCCAGCAGCTTAGGGACAGGAGCTCAAAATGAAAAACTGTTTTTT. This sequence encodes CASSLGTGAQNEKLFF.

V and J are TRBV7-3 and TRBJ2-7, with 8 bases fitting TRBD1. Trimming took 5 bases from V and 7 from J; bases not matched to a gene: 13. Per germline, CDR1 SGHTA and CDR2 FQGTGA. The CDR3 sequence is 15 residues long. The CDR3 is CASSPYGQGISEQYF. The CDR3 nucleotides read TGTGCCAGCAGCCCATATGGACAGGGTATCTCGGAGCAGTACTTC.

V gene TRBV2 combines with J gene TRBJ2-7; TRBD1 matches at 8 bases. The CDR3 sequence is 15 residues long. Germline lookup yields CDR1 SNHLY and CDR2 FYNNEI. J lost 2 bases, V lost 1 base, and 4 bases had no gene match. The CDR3 sequence: CASSEESGGPYEQYF. In nucleotides, the CDR3 is TGTGCCAGCAGTGAAGAGTCAGGGGGCCCCTACGAGCAGTACTTC.

V is TRBV29-1 and J is TRBJ1-1; 9 bases fit TRBD1. Germline V lookup: CDR1 SQVTM, CDR2 ANQGSEA. This CDR3 is 18 amino acids long. Trimming removed 2 bases from V and 3 bases from J; junction bases left unmatched: 16. For the CDR3, the DNA is TGCAGCGTTGAACATCGGGCAGCCAACAGGGGGCGGCACACTGAAGCTTTCTTT. Its translation is CSVEHRAANRGRHTEAFF. Full variable domain (remainder filled in from reference TRBV29-1 and TRBJ1-1): SAVISQKPSRDICQRGTSLTIQCQVDSQVTMMFWYRQQPGQSLTLIATANQGSEATYESGFVIDKFPISRPNLTFSTLTVSNMSPEDSSIYLCSVEHRAANRGRHTEAFFGQGTRLTVV.

This clone was counted a few times. The V and J genes are TRBV19 and TRBJ2-1; a weak D match, TRBD2 (5 bases). Trimming removed 6 bases from V and 5 bases from J, with 5 bases in between. Germline CDR1 is LNHDA and CDR2 is SQIVND (reference sequence). The CDR3 extends over 11 amino acids. The CDR3 is CASRRDNEQFF. The CDR3 DNA follows: TGTGCCAGTAGGCGGGACAATGAGCAGTTCTTC.

The chain couples TRBV5-8 to TRBJ1-1; D call uncertain. V lost 6 bases and J lost 7, with 22 bases in between. The length of the CDR3 is 15 residues. Germline V gene sequence: CDR1 SGHTS, CDR2 YDEGEE. The CDR3 region has the DNA TGTGCCAGCACCAAAACAGACGGATGGCGGGTTGAAGCTTTCTTT. This encodes CASTKTDGWRVEAFF. The full variable domain, its missing parts supplied by reference TRBV5-8 and TRBJ1-1, is EAGVTQSPTHLIKTRGQQATLRCSPISGHTSVYWYQQALGLGLQFLLWYDEGEERNRGNFPPRFSGRQFPNYSSELNVNALELEDSALYLCASTKTDGWRVEAFFGQGTRLTVV.

The chain employs TRBV5-4 and TRBJ2-1; TRBD2 aligns across 7 bases. V lost 4 bases and J lost 2; bases outside the gene matches: 6. There are 15 residues in the CDR3. Germline assignment: CDR1 SGHNT and CDR2 YYREEE (reference sequence). CDR3 sequence reads: CASSLPGGTYNEQFF. As DNA, the CDR3 is TGTGCCAGCAGCCTTCCGGGGGGAACCTACAATGAGCAGTTCTTC.

The V call is TRBV25-1, the J call TRBJ1-2; TRBD1 might be the D (6 bases). The CDR3 runs 14 residues. Germline values: CDR1 MGHDK, CDR2 SYGVNS. Trimming removed 5 bases at V and 7 bases at J, with 17 bases between. This CDR3 is CASSLQGSAGGYTF. CDR3 DNA: TGTGCCAGCAGTTTACAGGGTAGTGCAGGTGGCTACACCTTC.

The gene calls are TRBV29-1 and TRBJ2-1; no definite D call. Germline CDR1 SQVTM, CDR2 ANQGSEA. CDR3 length: 12 amino acids. The germline V and J ends were trimmed by 4 bases and 3 bases, with 7 bases remaining between them. The CDR3 is CSVGSSYNEQFF. The CDR3 DNA follows: TGCAGCGTTGGATCCAGCTACAATGAGCAGTTCTTC.